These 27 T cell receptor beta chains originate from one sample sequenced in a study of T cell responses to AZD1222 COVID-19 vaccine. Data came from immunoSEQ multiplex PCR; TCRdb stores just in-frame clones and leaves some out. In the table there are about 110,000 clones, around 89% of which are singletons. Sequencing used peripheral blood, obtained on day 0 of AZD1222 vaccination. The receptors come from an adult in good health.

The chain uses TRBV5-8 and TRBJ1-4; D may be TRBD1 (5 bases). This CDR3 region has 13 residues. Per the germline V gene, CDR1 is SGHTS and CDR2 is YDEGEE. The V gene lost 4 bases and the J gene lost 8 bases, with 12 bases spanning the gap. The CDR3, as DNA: TGTGCCAGCAGCCTGATCCGGGGGGAAAAACTGTTTTTT. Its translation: CASSLIRGEKLFF.

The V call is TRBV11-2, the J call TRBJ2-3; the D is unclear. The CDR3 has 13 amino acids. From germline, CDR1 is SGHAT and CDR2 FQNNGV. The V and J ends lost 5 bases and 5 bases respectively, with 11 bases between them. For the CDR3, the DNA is TGTGCCAGCAGCCTAGGCCGCCGAGATACGCAGTATTTT. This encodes CASSLGRRDTQYF.

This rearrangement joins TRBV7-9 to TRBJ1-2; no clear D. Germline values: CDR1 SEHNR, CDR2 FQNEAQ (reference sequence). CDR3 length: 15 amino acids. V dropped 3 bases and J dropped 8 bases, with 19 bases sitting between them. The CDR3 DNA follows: TGTGCCAGCAGCTTGGGCATTTCCACTAGTCGGGGCTACACCTTC. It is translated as CASSLGISTSRGYTF. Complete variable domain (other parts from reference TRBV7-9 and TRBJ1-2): DTGVSQNPRHKITKRGQNVTFRCDPISEHNRLYWYRQTLGQGPEFLTYFQNEAQLEKSRLLSDRFSAERPKGSFSTLEIQRTEQGDSAMYLCASSLGISTSRGYTFGSGTRLTVV.

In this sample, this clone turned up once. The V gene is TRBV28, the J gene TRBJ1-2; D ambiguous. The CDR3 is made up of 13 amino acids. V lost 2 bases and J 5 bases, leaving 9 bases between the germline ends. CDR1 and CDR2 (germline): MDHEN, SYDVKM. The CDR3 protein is CASSLTQEYGYTF. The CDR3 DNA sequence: TGTGCCAGCAGTTTAACGCAGGAGTATGGCTACACCTTC.

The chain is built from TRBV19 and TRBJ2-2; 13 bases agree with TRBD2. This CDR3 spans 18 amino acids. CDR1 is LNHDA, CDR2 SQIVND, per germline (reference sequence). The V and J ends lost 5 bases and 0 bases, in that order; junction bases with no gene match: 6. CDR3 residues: CASSQGLAGTTNTGELFF. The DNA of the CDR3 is TGTGCCAGTAGTCAGGGACTAGCGGGAACGACGAACACCGGGGAGCTGTTTTTT.

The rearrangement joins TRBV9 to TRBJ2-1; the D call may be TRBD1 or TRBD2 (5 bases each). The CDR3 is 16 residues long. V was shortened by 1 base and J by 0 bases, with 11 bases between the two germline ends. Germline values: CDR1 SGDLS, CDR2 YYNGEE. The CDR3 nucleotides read TGTGCCAGCAGCGTACTTGGGGGAAGCTCCTACAATGAGCAGTTCTTC. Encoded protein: CASSVLGGSSYNEQFF.

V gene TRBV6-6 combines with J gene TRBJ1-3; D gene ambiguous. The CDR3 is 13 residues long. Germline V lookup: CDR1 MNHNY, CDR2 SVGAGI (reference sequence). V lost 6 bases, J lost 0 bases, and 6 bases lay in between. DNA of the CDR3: TGTGCCAGCAGGGGCTACTCTGGAAACACCATATATTTT. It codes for CASRGYSGNTIYF.

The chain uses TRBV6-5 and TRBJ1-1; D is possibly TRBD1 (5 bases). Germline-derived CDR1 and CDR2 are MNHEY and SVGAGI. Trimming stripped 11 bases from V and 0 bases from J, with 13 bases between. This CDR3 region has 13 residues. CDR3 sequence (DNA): TGTGCCGGAAAGCTGACAGTGAACACTGAAGCTTTCTTT. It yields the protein CAGKLTVNTEAFF.

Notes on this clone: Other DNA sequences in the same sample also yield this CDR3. The CDR3 sequence is CASSPYNEQFF. For the CDR3, the DNA is TGTGCCAGCAGCCCGTACAATGAGCAGTTCTTC. The chain carries TRBV7-8 and TRBJ2-1; D is unclear. The CDR3 is made up of 11 amino acids. Between the trimmed V and J ends, which lost 5 bases and 4 bases, there was a span of 3 bases. Germline CDR1 is SGHVS and CDR2 is FQNEAQ.

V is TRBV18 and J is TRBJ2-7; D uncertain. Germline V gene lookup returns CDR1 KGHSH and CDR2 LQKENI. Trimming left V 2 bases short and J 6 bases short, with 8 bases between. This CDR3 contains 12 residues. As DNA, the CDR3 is TGTGCCAGCTCACCAGGGTTGCGCGAGCAGTACTTC. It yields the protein CASSPGLREQYF.

The CDR3 nucleotides are TGTGCCAGCAGCCAACCGGACAGGGGGCCGTTGGGCCTAAAAATGAACACTGAAGCTTTCTTT. Amino acid sequence: CASSQPDRGPLGLKMNTEAFF. The chain joins TRBV14 to TRBJ1-1; 11 bases map to TRBD1. CDR1 and CDR2 (germline): SGHDN, FVKESK. With 2 bases clipped from V and 0 bases from J, the junction kept 17 bases outside the gene matches. The CDR3 spans 21 residues.

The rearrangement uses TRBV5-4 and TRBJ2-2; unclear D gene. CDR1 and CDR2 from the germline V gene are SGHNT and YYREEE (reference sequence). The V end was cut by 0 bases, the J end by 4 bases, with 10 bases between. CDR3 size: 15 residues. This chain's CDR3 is CASSLVAGLTGELFF. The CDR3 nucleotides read TGTGCCAGCAGCTTGGTTGCCGGTCTCACCGGGGAGCTGTTTTTT.

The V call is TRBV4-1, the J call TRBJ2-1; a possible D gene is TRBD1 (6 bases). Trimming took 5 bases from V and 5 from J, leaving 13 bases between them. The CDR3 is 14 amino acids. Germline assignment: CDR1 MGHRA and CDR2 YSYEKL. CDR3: CASSERTVDNEQFF. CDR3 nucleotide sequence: TGCGCCAGCAGCGAGAGGACAGTAGACAATGAGCAGTTCTTC.

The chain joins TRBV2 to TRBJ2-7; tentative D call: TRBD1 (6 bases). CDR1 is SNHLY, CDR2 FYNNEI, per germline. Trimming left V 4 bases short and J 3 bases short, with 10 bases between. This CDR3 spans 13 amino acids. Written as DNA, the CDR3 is TGTGCCAGCAGTGTGGGGGCCGGCTACGAGCAGTACTTC. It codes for CASSVGAGYEQYF.

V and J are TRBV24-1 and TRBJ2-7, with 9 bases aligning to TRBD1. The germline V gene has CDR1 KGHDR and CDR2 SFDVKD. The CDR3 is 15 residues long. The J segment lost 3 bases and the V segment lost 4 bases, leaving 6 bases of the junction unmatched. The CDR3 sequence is CATSDPGQGNYEQYF. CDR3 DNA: TGTGCCACCAGTGACCCGGGACAGGGAAACTACGAGCAGTACTTC.

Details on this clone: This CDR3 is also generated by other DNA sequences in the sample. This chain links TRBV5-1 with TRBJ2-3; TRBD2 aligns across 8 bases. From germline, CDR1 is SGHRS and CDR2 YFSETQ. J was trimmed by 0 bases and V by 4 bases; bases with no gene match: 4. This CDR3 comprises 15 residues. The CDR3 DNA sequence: TGCGCCAGCAGCCTAGCGGGTACTAGCACAGATACGCAGTATTTT. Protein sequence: CASSLAGTSTDTQYF.

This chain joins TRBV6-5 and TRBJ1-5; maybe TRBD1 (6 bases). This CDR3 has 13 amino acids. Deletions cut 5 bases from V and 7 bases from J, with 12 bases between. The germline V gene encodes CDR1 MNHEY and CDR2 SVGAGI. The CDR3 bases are TGTGCCAGCAGTAACAACAGGGACCAGCCCCAGCATTTT. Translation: CASSNNRDQPQHF.

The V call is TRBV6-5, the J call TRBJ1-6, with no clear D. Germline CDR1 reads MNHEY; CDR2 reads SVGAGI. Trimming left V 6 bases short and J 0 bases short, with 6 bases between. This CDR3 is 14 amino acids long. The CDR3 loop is CASRPSSYNSPLHF. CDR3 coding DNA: TGTGCCAGCAGGCCGAGCTCCTATAATTCACCCCTCCACTTT.

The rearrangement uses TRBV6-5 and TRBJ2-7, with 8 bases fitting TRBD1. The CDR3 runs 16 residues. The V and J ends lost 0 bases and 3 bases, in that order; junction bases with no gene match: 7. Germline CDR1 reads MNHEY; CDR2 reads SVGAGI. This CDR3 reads CASSYSVTGAHYEQYF. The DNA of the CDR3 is TGTGCCAGCAGTTACTCGGTGACAGGGGCCCACTACGAGCAGTACTTC.

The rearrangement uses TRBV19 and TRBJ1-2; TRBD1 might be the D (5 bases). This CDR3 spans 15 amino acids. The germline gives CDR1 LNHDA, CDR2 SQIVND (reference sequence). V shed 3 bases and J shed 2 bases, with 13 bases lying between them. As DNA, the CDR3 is TGTGCCAGTAGTATGCGGGGCTTGGACAACTATGGCTACACCTTC. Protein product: CASSMRGLDNYGYTF.

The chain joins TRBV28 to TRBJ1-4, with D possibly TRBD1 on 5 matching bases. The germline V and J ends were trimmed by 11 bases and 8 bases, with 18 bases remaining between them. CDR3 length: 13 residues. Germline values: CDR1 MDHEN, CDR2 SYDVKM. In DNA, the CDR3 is TGTGCCGCCGGGGGGGGAGCAGGAGAAAAACTGTTTTTT. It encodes CAAGGGAGEKLFF.

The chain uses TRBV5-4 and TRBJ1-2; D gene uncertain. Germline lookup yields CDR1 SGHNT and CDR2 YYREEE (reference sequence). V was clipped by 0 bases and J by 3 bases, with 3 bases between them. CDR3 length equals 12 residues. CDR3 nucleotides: TGTGCCAGCAGCTTGGATCACTATGGCTACACCTTC. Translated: CASSLDHYGYTF.

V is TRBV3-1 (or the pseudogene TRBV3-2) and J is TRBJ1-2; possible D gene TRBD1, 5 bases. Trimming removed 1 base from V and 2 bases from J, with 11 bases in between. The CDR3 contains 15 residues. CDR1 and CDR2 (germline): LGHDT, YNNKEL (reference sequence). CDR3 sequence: CASSQGKGRNYGYTF. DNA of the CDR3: TGTGCCAGCAGCCAAGGGAAGGGGCGGAACTATGGCTACACCTTC.

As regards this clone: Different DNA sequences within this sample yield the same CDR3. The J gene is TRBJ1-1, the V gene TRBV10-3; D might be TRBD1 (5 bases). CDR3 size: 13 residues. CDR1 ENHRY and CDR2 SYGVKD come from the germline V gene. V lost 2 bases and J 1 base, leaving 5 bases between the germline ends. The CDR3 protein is CAISEQGNTEAFF. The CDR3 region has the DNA TGTGCCATCAGTGAGCAGGGGAACACTGAAGCTTTCTTT.

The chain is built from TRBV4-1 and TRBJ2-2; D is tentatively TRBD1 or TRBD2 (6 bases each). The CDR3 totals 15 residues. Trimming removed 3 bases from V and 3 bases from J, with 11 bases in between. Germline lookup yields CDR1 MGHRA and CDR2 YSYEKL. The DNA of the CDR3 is TGCGCCAGCAGCCATTATAGGGGGGACACCGGGGAGCTGTTTTTT. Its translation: CASSHYRGDTGELFF.

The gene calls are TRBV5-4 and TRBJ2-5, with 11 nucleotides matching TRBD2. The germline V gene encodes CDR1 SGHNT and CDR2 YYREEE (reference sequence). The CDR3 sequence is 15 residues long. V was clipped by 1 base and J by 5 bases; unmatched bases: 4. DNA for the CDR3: TGTGCCAGCAGCTTGCCTAGCGGGAGGTGGGAGACCCAGTACTTC. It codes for CASSLPSGRWETQYF. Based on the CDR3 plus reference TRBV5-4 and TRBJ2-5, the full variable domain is ETGVTQSPTHLIKTRGQQVTLRCSSQSGHNTVSWYQQALGQGPQFIFQYYREEENGRGNFPPRFSGLQFPNYSSELNVNALELDDSALYLCASSLPSGRWETQYFGPGTRLLVL.

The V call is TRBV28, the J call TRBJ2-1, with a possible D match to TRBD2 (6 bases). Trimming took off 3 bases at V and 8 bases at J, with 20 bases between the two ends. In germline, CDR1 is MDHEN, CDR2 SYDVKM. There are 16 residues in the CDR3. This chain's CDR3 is CASSLFGGGRSDEQFF. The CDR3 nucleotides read TGTGCCAGCAGTTTGTTTGGCGGTGGGAGGTCGGATGAGCAGTTCTTC. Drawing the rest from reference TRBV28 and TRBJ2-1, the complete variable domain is DVKVTQSSRYLVKRTGEKVFLECVQDMDHENMFWYRQDPGLGLRLIYFSYDVKMKEKGDIPEGYSVSREKKERFSLILESASTNQTSMYLCASSLFGGGRSDEQFFGPGTRLTVL.